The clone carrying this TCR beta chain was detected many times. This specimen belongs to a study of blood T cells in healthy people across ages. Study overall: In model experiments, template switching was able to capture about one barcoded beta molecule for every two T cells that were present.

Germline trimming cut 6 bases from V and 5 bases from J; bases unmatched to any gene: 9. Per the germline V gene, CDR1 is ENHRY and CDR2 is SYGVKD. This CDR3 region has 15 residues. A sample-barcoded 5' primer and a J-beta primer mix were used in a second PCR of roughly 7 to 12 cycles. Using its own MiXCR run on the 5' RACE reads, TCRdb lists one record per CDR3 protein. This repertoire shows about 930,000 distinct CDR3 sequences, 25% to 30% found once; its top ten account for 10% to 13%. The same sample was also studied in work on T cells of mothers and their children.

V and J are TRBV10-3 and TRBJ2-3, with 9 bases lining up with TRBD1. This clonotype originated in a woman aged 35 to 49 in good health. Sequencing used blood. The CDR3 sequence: CAIRGTGPRGDTQYF. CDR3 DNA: TGTGCCATCAGGGGGACAGGGCCCCGTGGAGATACGCAGTATTTT.